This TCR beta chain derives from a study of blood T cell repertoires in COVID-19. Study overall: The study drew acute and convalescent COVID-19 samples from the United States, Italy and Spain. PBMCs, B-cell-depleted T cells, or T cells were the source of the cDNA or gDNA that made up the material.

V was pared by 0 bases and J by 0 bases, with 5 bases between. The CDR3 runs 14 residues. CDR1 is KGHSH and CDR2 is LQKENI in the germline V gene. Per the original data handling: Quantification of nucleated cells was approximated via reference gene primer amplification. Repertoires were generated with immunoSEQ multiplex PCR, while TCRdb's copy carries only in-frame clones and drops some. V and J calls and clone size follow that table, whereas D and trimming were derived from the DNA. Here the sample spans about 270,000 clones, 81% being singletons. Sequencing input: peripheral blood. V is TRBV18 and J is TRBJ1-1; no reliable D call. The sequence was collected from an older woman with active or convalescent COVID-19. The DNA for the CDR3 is TGTGCCAGCTCACCACCTACTTTGAACACTGAAGCTTTCTTT. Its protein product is CASSPPTLNTEAFF.